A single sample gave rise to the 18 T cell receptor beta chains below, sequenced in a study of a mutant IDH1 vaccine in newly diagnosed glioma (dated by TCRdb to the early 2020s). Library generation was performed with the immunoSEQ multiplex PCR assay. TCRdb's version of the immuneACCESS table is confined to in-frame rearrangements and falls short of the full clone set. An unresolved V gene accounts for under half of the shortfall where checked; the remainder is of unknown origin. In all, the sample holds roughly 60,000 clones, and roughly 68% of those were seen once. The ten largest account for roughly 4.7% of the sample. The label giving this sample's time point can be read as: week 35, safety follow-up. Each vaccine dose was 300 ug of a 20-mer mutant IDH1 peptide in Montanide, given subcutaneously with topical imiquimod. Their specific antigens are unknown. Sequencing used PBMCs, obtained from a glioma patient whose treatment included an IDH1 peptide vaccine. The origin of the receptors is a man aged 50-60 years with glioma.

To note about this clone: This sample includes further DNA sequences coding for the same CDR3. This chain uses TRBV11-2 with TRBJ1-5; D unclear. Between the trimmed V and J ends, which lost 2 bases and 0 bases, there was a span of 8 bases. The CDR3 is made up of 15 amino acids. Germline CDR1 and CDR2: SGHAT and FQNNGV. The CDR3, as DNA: TGTGCCAGCAGCTTATCCGGTTATAGCAATCAGCCCCAGCATTTT. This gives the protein CASSLSGYSNQPQHF.

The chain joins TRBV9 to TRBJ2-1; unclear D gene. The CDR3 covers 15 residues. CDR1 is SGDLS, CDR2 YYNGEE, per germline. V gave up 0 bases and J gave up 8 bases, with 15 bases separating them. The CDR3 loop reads CASSVAWGSSYEQFF. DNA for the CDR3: TGTGCCAGCAGCGTAGCCTGGGGAAGCTCATATGAGCAGTTCTTC.

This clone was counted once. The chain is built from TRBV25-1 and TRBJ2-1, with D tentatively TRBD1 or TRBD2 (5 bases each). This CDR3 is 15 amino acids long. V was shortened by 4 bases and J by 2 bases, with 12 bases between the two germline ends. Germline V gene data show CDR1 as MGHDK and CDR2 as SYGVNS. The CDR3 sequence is CASSGRRDPYNEQFF. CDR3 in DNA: TGTGCCAGCAGTGGTCGCCGGGACCCCTACAATGAGCAGTTCTTC. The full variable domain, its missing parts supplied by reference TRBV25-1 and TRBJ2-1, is EADIYQTPRYLVIGTGKKITLECSQTMGHDKMYWYQQDPGMELHLIHYSYGVNSTEKGDLSSESTVSRIRTEHFPLTLESARPSHTSQYLCASSGRRDPYNEQFFGPGTRLTVL.

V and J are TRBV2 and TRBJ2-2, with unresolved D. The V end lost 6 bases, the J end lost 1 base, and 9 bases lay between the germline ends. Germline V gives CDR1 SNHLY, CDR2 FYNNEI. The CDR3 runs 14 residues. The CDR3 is CASSALENTGELFF. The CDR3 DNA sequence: TGTGCCAGCAGCGCATTAGAGAACACCGGGGAGCTGTTTTTT.

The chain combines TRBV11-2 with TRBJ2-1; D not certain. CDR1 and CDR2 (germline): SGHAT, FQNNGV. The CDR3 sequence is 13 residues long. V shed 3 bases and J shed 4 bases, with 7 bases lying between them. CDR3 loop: CASSLVTYNEQFF. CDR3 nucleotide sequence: TGTGCCAGCAGCTTGGTTACTTACAATGAGCAGTTCTTC.

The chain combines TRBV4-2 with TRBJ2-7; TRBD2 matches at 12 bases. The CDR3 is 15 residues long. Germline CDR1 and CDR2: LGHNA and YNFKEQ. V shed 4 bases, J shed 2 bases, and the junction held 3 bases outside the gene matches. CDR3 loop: CASSPGLAGTYEQYF. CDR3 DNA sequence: TGTGCCAGCAGCCCTGGACTAGCGGGGACCTACGAGCAGTACTTC.

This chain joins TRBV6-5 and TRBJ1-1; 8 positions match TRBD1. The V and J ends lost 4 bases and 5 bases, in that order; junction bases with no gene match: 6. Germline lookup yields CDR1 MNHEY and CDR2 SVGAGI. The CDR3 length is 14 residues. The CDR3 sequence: CASSSDRGRTEAFF. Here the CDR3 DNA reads TGTGCCAGCAGTTCCGACAGGGGCAGGACTGAAGCTTTCTTT.

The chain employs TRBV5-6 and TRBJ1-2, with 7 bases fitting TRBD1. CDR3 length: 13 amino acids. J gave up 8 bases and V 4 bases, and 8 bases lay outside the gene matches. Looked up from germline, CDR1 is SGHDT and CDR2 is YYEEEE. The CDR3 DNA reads TGTGCCAGCAGCCTTACAGGGGTTTACGGCTACACCTTC. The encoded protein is CASSLTGVYGYTF. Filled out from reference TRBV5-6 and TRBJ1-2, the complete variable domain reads DAGVTQSPTHLIKTRGQQVTLRCSPKSGHDTVSWYQQALGQGPQFIFQYYEEEERQRGNFPDRFSGHQFPNYSSELNVNALLLGDSALYLCASSLTGVYGYTFGSGTRLTVV.

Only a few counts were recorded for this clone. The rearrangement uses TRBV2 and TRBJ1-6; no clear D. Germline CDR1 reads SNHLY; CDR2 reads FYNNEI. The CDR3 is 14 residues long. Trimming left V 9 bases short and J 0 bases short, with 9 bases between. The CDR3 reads CASSPSSYNSPLHF. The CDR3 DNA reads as TGTGCCAGTTCCCCAAGCTCCTATAATTCACCCCTCCACTTT.

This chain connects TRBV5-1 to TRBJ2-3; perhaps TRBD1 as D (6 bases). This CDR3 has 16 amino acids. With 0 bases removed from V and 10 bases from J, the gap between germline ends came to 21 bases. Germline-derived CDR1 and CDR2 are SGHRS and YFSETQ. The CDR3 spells CASSLVQGKRPGAQYF. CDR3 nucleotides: TGCGCCAGCAGCTTGGTCCAGGGGAAGAGGCCAGGGGCGCAGTATTTT.

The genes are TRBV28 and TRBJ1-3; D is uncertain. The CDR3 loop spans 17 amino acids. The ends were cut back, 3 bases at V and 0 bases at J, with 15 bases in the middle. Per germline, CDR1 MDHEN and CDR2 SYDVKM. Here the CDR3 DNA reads TGTGCCAGCAGTTTTGGTGCGGGCCCTATCTCTGGAAACACCATATATTTT. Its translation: CASSFGAGPISGNTIYF.

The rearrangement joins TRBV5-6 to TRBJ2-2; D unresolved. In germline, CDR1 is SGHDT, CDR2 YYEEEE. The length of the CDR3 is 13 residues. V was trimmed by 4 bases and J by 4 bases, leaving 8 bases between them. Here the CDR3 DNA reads TGTGCCAGCAGCATTGTAACCACCGGGGAGCTGTTTTTT. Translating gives CASSIVTTGELFF.

The CDR3, as DNA: TGCGCCAGCAGCTTCACAGGGGGCTCCTACGAGCAGTACTTC. Its translation is CASSFTGGSYEQYF. The chain joins TRBV5-1 to TRBJ2-7; TRBD1 matches 8 bases. The CDR3 consists of 14 residues. Germline CDR1 SGHRS, CDR2 YFSETQ. J was trimmed by 0 bases and V by 2 bases; bases with no gene match: 1.

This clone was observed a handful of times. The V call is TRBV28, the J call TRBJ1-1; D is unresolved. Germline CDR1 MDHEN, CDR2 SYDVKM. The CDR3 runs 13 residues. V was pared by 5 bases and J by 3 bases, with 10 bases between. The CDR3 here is CASSGRGDTEAFF. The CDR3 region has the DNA TGTGCCAGCAGTGGTAGAGGAGACACTGAAGCTTTCTTT.

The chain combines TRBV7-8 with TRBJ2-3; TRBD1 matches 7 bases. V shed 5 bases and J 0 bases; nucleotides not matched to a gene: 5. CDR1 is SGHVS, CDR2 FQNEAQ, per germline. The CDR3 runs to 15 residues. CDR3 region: CASSPSGQSTDTQYF. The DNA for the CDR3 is TGTGCCAGCAGCCCCTCGGGACAGAGCACAGATACGCAGTATTTT.

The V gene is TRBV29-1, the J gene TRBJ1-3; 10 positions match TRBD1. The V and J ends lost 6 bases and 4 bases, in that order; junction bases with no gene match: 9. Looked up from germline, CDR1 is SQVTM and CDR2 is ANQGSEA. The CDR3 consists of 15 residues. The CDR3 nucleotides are TGCAGCGTAGTATTCGGGACAGGGGACGGAAACACCATATATTTT. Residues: CSVVFGTGDGNTIYF.

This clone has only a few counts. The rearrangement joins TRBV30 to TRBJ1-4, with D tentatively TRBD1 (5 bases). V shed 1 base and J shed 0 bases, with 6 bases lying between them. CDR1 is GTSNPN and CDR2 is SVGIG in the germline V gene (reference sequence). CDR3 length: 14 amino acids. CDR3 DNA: TGTGCCTGGAGTGGGGGGGCAACTAATGAAAAACTGTTTTTT. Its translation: CAWSGGATNEKLFF.

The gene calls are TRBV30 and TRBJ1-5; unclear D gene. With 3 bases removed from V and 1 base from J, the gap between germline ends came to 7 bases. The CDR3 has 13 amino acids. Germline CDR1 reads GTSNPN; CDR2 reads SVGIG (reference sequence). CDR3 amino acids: CAWSGQSNQPQHF. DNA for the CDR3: TGTGCCTGGAGCGGGCAGAGCAATCAGCCCCAGCATTTT.